This T cell receptor beta chain emerged from a study of T cell repertoires in cytomegalovirus infection. Between the trimmed V and J ends, which lost 7 bases and 6 bases, there was a span of 16 bases. The CDR3 consists of 14 residues. CDR1 and CDR2 from the germline V gene are MNHEY and SMNVEV (reference sequence). A note on this clonotype: Its target is unknown.

General study results and limits: CMV carriers with the relevant HLA were identified by cumulative public TCR beta family frequency.

TCRdb re-called the reads through MiXCR, storing one row per CDR3 protein. The sample has about 900,000 distinct CDR3 sequences, approximately 31% seen once. The receptor was isolated from a human donor in good health (CMV status not recorded). Some clones in this sample may be carry-over from other donors' samples. This chain uses TRBV27 with TRBJ1-5, with D possibly TRBD1 on 6 matching bases. The sample consisted of cultured CD8+ T cells from PBMCs, taken from culture after CMV antigen stimulation. CDR3 sequence: CASNPTGAGQPQHF. CDR3 bases: TGTGCCAGCAATCCGACGGGGGCGGGTCAGCCCCAGCATTTT.